The source of this T cell receptor beta chain is a study of T cells after yellow fever vaccination. Template-switching 5'RACE yielded the TCR cDNA; a universal primer site and UMIs were added in the process. TCRdb analysed the 5' RACE reads with MiXCR anew, one entry per CDR3 protein. The table records hundreds of thousands of distinct CDR3 sequences, about 4% of them present only once. The CDR3 is 15 amino acids. Per the germline V gene, CDR1 is LNHNV and CDR2 is YYDKDF (reference sequence). J was trimmed by 4 bases and V by 7 bases; bases with no gene match: 10. Whole-study results and caveats: Reappearing after the booster were most of the clones from primary vaccination (roughly 96% CD4, 70% to 90% CD8). Abundant clonotypes from the bulk population could have been carried over as contaminants into FACS-sorted repertoires. A weaker but faster secondary response was observed, peaking on day 5 versus 15.

Concerning this clonotype: Antigen unknown.

The sequenced sample was PBMCs, obtained 5 days after the yellow fever booster vaccination. V is TRBV15 and J is TRBJ2-5, with TRBD1 identical over 9 bases. The receptor was derived from a man aged 18-30 years who received the YFV17D yellow fever vaccine. The CDR3 protein is CATNPTGGMAETQYF. DNA for the CDR3: TGTGCCACCAACCCGACAGGGGGTATGGCAGAGACCCAGTACTTC.